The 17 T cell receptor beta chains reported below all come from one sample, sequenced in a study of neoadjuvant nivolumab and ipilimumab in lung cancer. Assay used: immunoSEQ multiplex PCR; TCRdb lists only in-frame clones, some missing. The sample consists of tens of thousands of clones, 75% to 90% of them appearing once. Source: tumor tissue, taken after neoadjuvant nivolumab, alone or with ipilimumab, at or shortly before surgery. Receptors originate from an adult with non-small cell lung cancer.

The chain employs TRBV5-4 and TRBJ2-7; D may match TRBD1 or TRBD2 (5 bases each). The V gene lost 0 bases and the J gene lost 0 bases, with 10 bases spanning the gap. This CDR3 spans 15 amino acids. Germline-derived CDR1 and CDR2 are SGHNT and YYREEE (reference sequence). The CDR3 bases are TGTGCCAGCAGCTTGGGGGGGAGCGACTCCTACGAGCAGTACTTC. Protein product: CASSLGGSDSYEQYF.

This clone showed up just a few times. The CDR3 DNA reads TGTGCCAGCAGCCAGGGGCAGATAAACACTGAAGCTTTCTTT. Translating gives CASSQGQINTEAFF. The rearrangement uses TRBV4-2 and TRBJ1-1, with a weak D call TRBD1 (5 bases). CDR3 length: 14 residues. Germline V lookup: CDR1 LGHNA, CDR2 YNFKEQ. V was shortened by 3 bases and J by 2 bases, with 10 bases between the two germline ends.

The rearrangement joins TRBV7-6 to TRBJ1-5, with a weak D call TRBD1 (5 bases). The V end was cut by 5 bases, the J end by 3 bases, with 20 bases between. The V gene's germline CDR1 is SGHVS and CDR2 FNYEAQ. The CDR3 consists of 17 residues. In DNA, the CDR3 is TGTGCCAGCAGCCCGCTCCCAAACGACAGAACCAATCAGCCCCAGCATTTT. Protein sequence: CASSPLPNDRTNQPQHF. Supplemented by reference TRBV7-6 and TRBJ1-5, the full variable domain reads GAGVSQSPRYKVTKRGQDVALRCDPISGHVSLYWYRQALGQGPEFLTYFNYEAQQDKSGLPNDRFSAERPEGSISTLTIQRTEQRDSAMYRCASSPLPNDRTNQPQHFGDGTRLSIL.

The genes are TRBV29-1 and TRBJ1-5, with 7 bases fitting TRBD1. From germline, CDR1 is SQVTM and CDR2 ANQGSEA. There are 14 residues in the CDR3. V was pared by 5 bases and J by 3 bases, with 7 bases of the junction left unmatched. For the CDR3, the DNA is TGCAGCGTTAGTTACGGACAGGTCAATCAGCCCCAGCATTTT. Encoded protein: CSVSYGQVNQPQHF.

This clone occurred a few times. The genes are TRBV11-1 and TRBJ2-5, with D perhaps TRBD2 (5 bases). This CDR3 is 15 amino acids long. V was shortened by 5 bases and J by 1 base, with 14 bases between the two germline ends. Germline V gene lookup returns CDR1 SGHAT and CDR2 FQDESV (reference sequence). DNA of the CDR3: TGTGCCAGCAGCGCCCCCGGGGATGGCCAAGAGACCCAGTACTTC. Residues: CASSAPGDGQETQYF.

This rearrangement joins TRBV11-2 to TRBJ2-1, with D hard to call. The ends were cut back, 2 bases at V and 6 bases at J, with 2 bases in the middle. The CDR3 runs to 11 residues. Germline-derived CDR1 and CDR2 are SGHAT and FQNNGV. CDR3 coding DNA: TGTGCCAGCAGCTTAATCAATGAGCAGTTCTTC. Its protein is CASSLINEQFF. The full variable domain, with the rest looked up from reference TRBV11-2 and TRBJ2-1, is EAGVAQSPRYKIIEKRQSVAFWCNPISGHATLYWYQQILGQGPKLLIQFQNNGVVDDSQLPKDRFSAERLKGVDSTLKIQPAKLEDSAVYLCASSLINEQFFGPGTRLTVL.

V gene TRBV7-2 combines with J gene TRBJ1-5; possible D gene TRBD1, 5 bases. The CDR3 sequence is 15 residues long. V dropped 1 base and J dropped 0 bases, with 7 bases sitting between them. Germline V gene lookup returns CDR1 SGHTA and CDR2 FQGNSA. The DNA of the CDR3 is TGTGCCAGCAGCTTAGTAGGGGATAGCAATCAGCCCCAGCATTTT. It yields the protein CASSLVGDSNQPQHF.

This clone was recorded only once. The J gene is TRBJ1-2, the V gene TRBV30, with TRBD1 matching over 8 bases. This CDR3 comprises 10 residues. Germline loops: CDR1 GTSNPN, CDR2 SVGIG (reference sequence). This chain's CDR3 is CAGYQGAYTF. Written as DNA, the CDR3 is TGTGCAGGTTACCAGGGGGCGTACACCTTC.

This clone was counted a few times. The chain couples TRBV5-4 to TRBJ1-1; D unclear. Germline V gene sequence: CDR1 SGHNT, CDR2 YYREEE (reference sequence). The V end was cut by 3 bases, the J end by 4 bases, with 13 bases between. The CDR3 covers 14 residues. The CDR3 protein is CASSSGPGGTEAFF. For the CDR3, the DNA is TGTGCCAGCAGCTCCGGACCGGGTGGCACTGAAGCTTTCTTT.

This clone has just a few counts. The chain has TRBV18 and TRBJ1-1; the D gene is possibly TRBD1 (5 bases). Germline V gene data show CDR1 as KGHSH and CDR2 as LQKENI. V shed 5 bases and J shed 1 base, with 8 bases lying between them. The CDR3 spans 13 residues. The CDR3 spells CASSWDPNTEAFF. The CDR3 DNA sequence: TGTGCCAGCTCATGGGACCCGAACACTGAAGCTTTCTTT.

The CDR3 sequence is CASSLAVAGGENTQYF. CDR3 DNA sequence: TGCGCCAGCAGCTTGGCCGTAGCGGGAGGGGAAAATACGCAGTATTTT. The V gene is TRBV5-1, the J gene TRBJ2-3, with 11 nucleotides matching TRBD2. There are 16 residues in the CDR3. Trimming took 0 bases from V and 7 from J; bases not matched to a gene: 7. Germline assignment: CDR1 SGHRS and CDR2 YFSETQ.

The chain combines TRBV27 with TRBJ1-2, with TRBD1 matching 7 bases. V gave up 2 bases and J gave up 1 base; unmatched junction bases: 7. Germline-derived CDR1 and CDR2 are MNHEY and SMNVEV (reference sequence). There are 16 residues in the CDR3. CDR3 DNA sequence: TGTGCCAGCAGTTTAGTCGTCGGGACAGATAACTATGGCTACACCTTC. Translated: CASSLVVGTDNYGYTF.

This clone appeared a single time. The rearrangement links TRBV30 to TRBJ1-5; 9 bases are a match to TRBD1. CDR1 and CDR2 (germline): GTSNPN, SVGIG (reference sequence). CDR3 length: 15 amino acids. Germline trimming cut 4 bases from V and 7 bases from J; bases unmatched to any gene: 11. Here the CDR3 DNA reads TGTGCCTGGACAGGGGGACAGGGAACCCGACAGCCCCAGCATTTT. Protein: CAWTGGQGTRQPQHF. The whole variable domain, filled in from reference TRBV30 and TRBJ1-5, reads SQTIHQWPATLVQPVGSPLSLECTVEGTSNPNLYWYRQAAGRGLQLLFYSVGIGQISSEVPQNLSASRPQDRQFILSSKKLLLSDSGFYLCAWTGGQGTRQPQHFGDGTRLSIL.

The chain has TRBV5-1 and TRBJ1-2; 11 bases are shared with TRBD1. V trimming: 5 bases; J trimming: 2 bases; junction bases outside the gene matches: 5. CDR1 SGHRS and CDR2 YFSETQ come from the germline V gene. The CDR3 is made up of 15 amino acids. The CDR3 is CASRPGTGGNYGYTF. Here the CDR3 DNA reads TGCGCCAGCAGGCCCGGGACAGGGGGGAACTATGGCTACACCTTC.

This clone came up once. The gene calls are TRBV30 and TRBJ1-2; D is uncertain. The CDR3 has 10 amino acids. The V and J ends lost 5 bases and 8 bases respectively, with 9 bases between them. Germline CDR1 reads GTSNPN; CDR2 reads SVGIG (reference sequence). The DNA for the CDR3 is TGTGCCTGGGGCAGATCCGGCTACACCTTC. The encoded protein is CAWGRSGYTF.

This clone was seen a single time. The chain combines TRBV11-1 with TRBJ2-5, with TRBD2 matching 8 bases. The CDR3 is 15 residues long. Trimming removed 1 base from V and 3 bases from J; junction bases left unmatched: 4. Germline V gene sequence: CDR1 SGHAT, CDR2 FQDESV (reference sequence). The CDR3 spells CASSLVLAAKETQYF. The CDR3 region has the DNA TGTGCCAGCAGCTTAGTACTAGCGGCAAAAGAGACCCAGTACTTC.

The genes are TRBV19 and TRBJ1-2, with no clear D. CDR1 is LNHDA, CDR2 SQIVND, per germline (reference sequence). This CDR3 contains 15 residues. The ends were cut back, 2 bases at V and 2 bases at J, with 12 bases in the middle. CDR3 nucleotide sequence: TGTGCCAGTAGTATATTAAGTCGGTCCAACTATGGCTACACCTTC. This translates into CASSILSRSNYGYTF.